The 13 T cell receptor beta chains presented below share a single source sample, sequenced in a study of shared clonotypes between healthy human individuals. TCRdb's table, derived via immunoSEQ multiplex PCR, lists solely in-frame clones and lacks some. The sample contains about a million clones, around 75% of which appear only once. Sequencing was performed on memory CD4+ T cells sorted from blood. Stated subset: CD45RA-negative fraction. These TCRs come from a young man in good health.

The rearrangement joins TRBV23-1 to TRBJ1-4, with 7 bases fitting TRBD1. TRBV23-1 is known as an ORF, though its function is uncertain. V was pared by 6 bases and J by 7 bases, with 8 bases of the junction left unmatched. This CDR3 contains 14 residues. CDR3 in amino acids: CASSRGEGGEKLFF. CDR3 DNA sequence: TGCGCCAGCAGCAGGGGGGAGGGAGGTGAAAAACTGTTTTTT.

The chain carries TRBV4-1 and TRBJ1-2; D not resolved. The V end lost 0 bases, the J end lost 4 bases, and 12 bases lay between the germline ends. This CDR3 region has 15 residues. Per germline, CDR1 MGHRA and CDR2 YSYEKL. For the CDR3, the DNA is TGCGCCAGCAGCCAAGAGGAGTCCGGCCGCTATGGCTACACCTTC. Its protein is CASSQEESGRYGYTF.

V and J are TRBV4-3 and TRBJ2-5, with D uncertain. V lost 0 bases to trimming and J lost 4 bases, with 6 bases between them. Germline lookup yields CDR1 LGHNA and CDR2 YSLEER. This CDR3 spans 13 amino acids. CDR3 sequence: CASSQDYGETQYF. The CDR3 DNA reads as TGCGCCAGCAGCCAAGATTACGGAGAGACCCAGTACTTC.

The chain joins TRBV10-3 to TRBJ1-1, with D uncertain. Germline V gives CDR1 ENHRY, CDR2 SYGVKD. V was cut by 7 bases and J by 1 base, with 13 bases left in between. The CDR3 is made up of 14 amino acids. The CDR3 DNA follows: TGTGCCATCACGGCAGGACTTCAGAACACTGAAGCTTTCTTT. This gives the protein CAITAGLQNTEAFF.

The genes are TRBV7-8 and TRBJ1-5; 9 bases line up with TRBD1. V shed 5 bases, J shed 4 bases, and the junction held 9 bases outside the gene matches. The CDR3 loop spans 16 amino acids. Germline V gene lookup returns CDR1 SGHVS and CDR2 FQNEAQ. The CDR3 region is CASSPLTGGVNQPQHF. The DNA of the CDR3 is TGTGCCAGCAGCCCCCTGACAGGGGGTGTTAATCAGCCCCAGCATTTT.

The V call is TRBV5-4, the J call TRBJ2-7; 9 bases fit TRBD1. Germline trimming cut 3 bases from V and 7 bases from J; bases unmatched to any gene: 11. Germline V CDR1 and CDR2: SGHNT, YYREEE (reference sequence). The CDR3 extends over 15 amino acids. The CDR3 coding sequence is TGTGCCAGCAGCTCCGCGGGACAGGGCGAAGGTGAGCAGTACTTC. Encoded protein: CASSSAGQGEGEQYF.

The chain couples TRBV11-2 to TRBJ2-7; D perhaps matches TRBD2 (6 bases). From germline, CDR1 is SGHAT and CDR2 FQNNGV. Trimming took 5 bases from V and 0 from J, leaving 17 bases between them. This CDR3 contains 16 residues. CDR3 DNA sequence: TGTGCCAGCAGCGCCCTTCGGGGGAGCTCCTCCTACGAGCAGTACTTC. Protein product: CASSALRGSSSYEQYF.

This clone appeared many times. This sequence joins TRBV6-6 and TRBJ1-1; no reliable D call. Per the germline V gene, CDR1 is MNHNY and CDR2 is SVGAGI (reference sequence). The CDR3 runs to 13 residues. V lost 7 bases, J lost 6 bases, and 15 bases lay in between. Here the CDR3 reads CASTLRGRAEAFF. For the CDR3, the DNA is TGTGCCAGCACCCTCAGAGGACGGGCTGAAGCTTTCTTT.

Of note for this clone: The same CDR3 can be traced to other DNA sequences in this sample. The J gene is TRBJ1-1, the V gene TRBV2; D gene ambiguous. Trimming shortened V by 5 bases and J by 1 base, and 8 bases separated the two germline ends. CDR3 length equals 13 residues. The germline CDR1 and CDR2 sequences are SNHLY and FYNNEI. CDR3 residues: CASSRQPNTEAFF. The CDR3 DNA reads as TGTGCCAGCAGTCGGCAGCCGAACACTGAAGCTTTCTTT.

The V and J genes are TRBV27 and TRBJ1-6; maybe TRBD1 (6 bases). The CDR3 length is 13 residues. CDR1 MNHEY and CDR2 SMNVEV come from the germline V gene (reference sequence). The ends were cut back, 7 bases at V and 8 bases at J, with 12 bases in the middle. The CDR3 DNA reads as TGTGCCAGCACCAACAGGGCCCATTCACCCCTCCACTTT. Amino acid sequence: CASTNRAHSPLHF.

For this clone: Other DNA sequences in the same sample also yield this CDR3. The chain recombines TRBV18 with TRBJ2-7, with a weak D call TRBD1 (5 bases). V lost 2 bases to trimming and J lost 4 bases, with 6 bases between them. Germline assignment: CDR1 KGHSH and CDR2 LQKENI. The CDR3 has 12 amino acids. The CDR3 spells CASSPRGYEQYF. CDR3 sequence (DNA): TGTGCCAGCTCACCAAGGGGATACGAGCAGTACTTC.

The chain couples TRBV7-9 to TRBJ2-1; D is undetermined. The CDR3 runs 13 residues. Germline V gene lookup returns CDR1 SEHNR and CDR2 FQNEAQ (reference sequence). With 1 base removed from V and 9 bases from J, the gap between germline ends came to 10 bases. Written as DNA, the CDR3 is TGTGCCAGCAGCTTAGAGGGTGTCAGTGAGCAGTTCTTC. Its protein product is CASSLEGVSEQFF. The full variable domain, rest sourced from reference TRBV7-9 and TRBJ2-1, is DTGVSQNPRHKITKRGQNVTFRCDPISEHNRLYWYRQTLGQGPEFLTYFQNEAQLEKSRLLSDRFSAERPKGSFSTLEIQRTEQGDSAMYLCASSLEGVSEQFFGPGTRLTVL.

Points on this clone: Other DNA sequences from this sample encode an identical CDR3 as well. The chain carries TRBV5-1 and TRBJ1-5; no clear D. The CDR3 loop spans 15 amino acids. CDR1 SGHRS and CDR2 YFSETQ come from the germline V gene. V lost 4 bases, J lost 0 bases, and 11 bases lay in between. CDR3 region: CASSLEGISNQPQHF. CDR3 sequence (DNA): TGCGCCAGCAGCCTAGAGGGCATTAGCAATCAGCCCCAGCATTTT.